This T cell receptor (beta chain) was profiled in a study of Graves' ophthalmopathy and Graves' hyperthyroidism. Researchers took RNA transcripts and amplified TCR beta CDR3 regions from them. Second-round multiplex PCR came after first-round RT-PCR with HTBI primers. TCRdb reanalysed the multiplex PCR reads using MiXCR and keeps one entry per CDR3 protein. The sample includes a few hundred thousand distinct CDR3 sequences, 15% of them seen just once. Trimming pared 4 bases from V and 7 bases from J, leaving 10 bases between. Germline lookup yields CDR1 SQVTM and CDR2 ANQGSEA. The CDR3 length is 11 residues. This clonotype was detected ten times or more.

The source is a woman younger than 30 with stable Graves' hyperthyroidism. Sequenced: peripheral blood. The gene calls are TRBV29-1 and TRBJ1-1; D gene unclear. CDR3 region: CSVGEVHEAFF. The CDR3 DNA follows: TGCAGCGTTGGTGAGGTCCATGAAGCTTTCTTT.